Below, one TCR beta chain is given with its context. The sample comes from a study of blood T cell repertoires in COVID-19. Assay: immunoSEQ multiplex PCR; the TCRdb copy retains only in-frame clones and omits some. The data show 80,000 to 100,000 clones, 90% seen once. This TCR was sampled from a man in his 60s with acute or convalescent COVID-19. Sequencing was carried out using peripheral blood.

The CDR3: CASSTIEGTEAFF. CDR3 nucleotide sequence: TGTGCCAGCTCCACAATCGAGGGCACTGAAGCTTTCTTT. This chain connects TRBV18 to TRBJ1-1, with D unclear. The CDR3 length is 13 residues. Germline CDR1 is KGHSH and CDR2 is LQKENI. V was cut by 6 bases and J by 4 bases, with 12 bases left in between. Together with reference TRBV18 and TRBJ1-1, the CDR3 gives the full variable domain: NAGVMQNPRHLVRRRGQEARLRCSPMKGHSHVYWYRQLPEEGLKFMVYLQKENIIDESGMPKERFSAEFPKEGPSILRIQQVVRGDSAAYFCASSTIEGTEAFFGQGTRLTVV.